One and the same sample provided the 25 T cell receptor beta chains below, sequenced in a study of shared clonotypes between healthy human individuals. Measured with immunoSEQ multiplex PCR; TCRdb has only the in-frame clones, and not every one. This sample has hundreds of thousands of clones, with roughly 79% found just once. The sequenced material came from PBMCs. Source of these receptors: a woman between 35 and 50 years old in good health. Some clones in this sample may be carry-over from other donors' samples.

CDR3 sequence (DNA): TGTGCCAGCAGGATTTTGGATGACGATGAGCAGTTCTTC. Its translation is CASRILDDDEQFF. The chain links TRBV6-6 to TRBJ2-1; no reliable D call. The CDR3 is made up of 13 amino acids. Looked up from germline, CDR1 is MNHNY and CDR2 is SVGAGI (reference sequence). V was trimmed by 6 bases and J by 8 bases, leaving 14 bases between them.

This clone was seen a single time. The chain uses TRBV28 and TRBJ2-7, with 7 bases fitting TRBD1. Germline V CDR1 and CDR2: MDHEN, SYDVKM. With 5 bases clipped from V and 2 bases from J, the junction kept 6 bases outside the gene matches. The CDR3 consists of 14 residues. CDR3 region: CASSTGQVPYEQYF. DNA of the CDR3: TGTGCCAGCAGTACCGGACAGGTCCCCTACGAGCAGTACTTC. Complete variable domain (other parts from reference TRBV28 and TRBJ2-7): DVKVTQSSRYLVKRTGEKVFLECVQDMDHENMFWYRQDPGLGLRLIYFSYDVKMKEKGDIPEGYSVSREKKERFSLILESASTNQTSMYLCASSTGQVPYEQYFGPGTRLTVT.

To note about this clone: Distinct nucleotide sequences in the sample also encode this CDR3. The V gene is TRBV6-1, the J gene TRBJ2-7; 9 bases align to TRBD1. Looked up from germline, CDR1 is MNHNS and CDR2 is SASEGT. With 6 bases clipped from V and 4 bases from J, the junction kept 4 bases outside the gene matches. The length of the CDR3 is 13 residues. CDR3 DNA sequence: TGTGCCAGCAGGGGACAGGGAACATACGAGCAGTACTTC. It translates to CASRGQGTYEQYF.

V is TRBV6-1 and J is TRBJ2-5, with unresolved D. The germline gives CDR1 MNHNS, CDR2 SASEGT. This CDR3 is 15 amino acids long. With 2 bases removed from V and 2 bases from J, the gap between germline ends came to 12 bases. This chain's CDR3 is CASSEFRQSQETQYF. DNA of the CDR3: TGTGCCAGCAGTGAATTCAGGCAGAGTCAAGAGACCCAGTACTTC.

A single count supports this clone. V and J are TRBV15 and TRBJ1-4, with D tentatively TRBD1 (5 bases). V was cut by 3 bases and J by 5 bases, with 10 bases left in between. This CDR3 spans 14 amino acids. Germline V gives CDR1 LNHNV, CDR2 YYDKDF (reference sequence). The CDR3 loop reads CATSRGPLNEKLFF. In DNA, the CDR3 is TGTGCCACCAGCAGGGGACCGCTAAATGAAAAACTGTTTTTT.

This chain links TRBV6-1 with TRBJ2-2; TRBD1 aligns across 11 bases. The germline V gene has CDR1 MNHNS and CDR2 SASEGT. The CDR3 totals 15 residues. V trimming: 6 bases; J trimming: 5 bases; junction bases outside the gene matches: 5. CDR3 bases: TGTGCCAGCAGGGACGGACAGGGGGCGACCGGGGAGCTGTTTTTT. It translates to CASRDGQGATGELFF.

As for this clone: At the DNA level, this CDR3 is encoded by other sequences in the same sample as well. This sequence joins TRBV29-1 and TRBJ2-1; no clear D. This CDR3 is built from 11 residues. Germline V gene lookup returns CDR1 SQVTM and CDR2 ANQGSEA. V was shortened by 4 bases and J by 6 bases, with 7 bases between the two germline ends. The CDR3 spells CSVGQVNEQFF. The CDR3 DNA reads TGCAGCGTTGGGCAGGTCAATGAGCAGTTCTTC.

The V gene is TRBV21-1, the J gene TRBJ1-5; no DNA check was done on the table's D call, TRBD1. TRBV21-1 is listed as a pseudogene. CDR3 length equals 13 residues. This chain's CDR3 is CASSMDTQLSQHF. The CDR3 nucleotides read TGTGCCAGCAGCATGGACACGCAATTAAGCCAGCATTTT.

Comments on this clone: An end of the junction does not agree with germline; a read error may underlie this. Other nucleotide sequences from this sample produce the same CDR3. V is TRBV2 and J is TRBJ2-3, with D possibly TRBD1 on 5 matching bases. This CDR3 is 12 amino acids long. CDR1 is SNHLY, CDR2 FYNNEI, per germline. CDR3 amino acids: CASREGADTQYF. The CDR3 DNA is TGTGCCAGCAGGGAAGGGGCAGATACGCAGTATTTT.

This clone was counted a few times. The gene calls are TRBV27 and TRBJ1-5; D is unclear. CDR3 length: 13 amino acids. Germline V gene data show CDR1 as MNHEY and CDR2 as SMNVEV (reference sequence). The V gene lost 2 bases and the J gene lost 3 bases, with 5 bases spanning the gap. Here the CDR3 DNA reads TGTGCCAGCAGTTTAAACTACAATCAGCCCCAGCATTTT. Protein sequence: CASSLNYNQPQHF.

V and J are TRBV6-1 and TRBJ1-4; maybe TRBD1 (5 bases). In germline, CDR1 is MNHNS, CDR2 SASEGT. The V and J ends lost 6 bases and 0 bases respectively, with 11 bases between them. The CDR3 covers 15 residues. For the CDR3, the DNA is TGTGCCAGCAGCTATACCAGGGCAACTAATGAAAAACTGTTTTTT. Its protein product is CASSYTRATNEKLFF.

This clone showed up just a few times. V gene TRBV29-1 combines with J gene TRBJ1-1, with D possibly being TRBD1 (6 bases). Germline CDR1 SQVTM, CDR2 ANQGSEA. There are 15 residues in the CDR3. The germline V and J ends were trimmed by 4 bases and 2 bases, with 17 bases remaining between them. CDR3 sequence reads: CSVGGGGGLNTEAFF. CDR3 DNA: TGCAGCGTTGGGGGAGGCGGGGGCCTCAACACTGAAGCTTTCTTT. Using reference TRBV29-1 and TRBJ1-1 for the parts outside the CDR3, the full variable domain is SAVISQKPSRDICQRGTSLTIQCQVDSQVTMMFWYRQQPGQSLTLIATANQGSEATYESGFVIDKFPISRPNLTFSTLTVSNMSPEDSSIYLCSVGGGGGLNTEAFFGQGTRLTVV.

The V gene is TRBV27, the J gene TRBJ2-3; D is tentatively TRBD1 or TRBD2 (5 bases each). Trimming removed 6 bases from V and 2 bases from J, with 12 bases in between. The length of the CDR3 is 14 residues. CDR1 and CDR2 from the germline V gene are MNHEY and SMNVEV (reference sequence). The CDR3 protein is CASRRDLLTDTQYF. In DNA form, the CDR3 reads TGTGCCAGCAGGAGGGACCTACTCACAGATACGCAGTATTTT.

The rearrangement uses TRBV10-1 and TRBJ1-1; D uncertain. The germline V gene has CDR1 WNHNN and CDR2 SYGVQD (reference sequence). The length of the CDR3 is 16 residues. V was cut by 0 bases and J by 1 base, with 12 bases left in between. CDR3 nucleotides: TGCGCCAGCAGTGAGTCCGGTCTTCTCGGGAACACTGAAGCTTTCTTT. Protein sequence: CASSESGLLGNTEAFF.

V and J are TRBV18 and TRBJ2-5, with D unclear. CDR1 KGHSH and CDR2 LQKENI come from the germline V gene. V lost 0 bases and J 1 base, leaving 6 bases between the germline ends. This CDR3 spans 14 amino acids. The chain's CDR3 is CASSPPILQETQYF. In DNA, the CDR3 is TGTGCCAGCTCACCACCGATCCTCCAAGAGACCCAGTACTTC.

CDR3 residues: CASSLATGLYEQYF. The CDR3 region has the DNA TGTGCCAGCAGCTTGGCGACAGGGTTGTACGAGCAGTACTTC. This chain joins TRBV7-2 and TRBJ2-7; the match to TRBD1 covers 7 bases. The germline gives CDR1 SGHTA, CDR2 FQGNSA. Trimming took 3 bases from V and 4 from J; bases not matched to a gene: 6. CDR3 length equals 14 residues. Based on the CDR3 plus reference TRBV7-2 and TRBJ2-7, the full variable domain is GAGVSQSPSNKVTEKGKDVELRCDPISGHTALYWYRQSLGQGLEFLIYFQGNSAPDKSGLPSDRFSAERTGGSVSTLTIQRTQQEDSAVYLCASSLATGLYEQYFGPGTRLTVT.

This chain connects TRBV4-3 to TRBJ2-3; TRBD2 might be the D (5 bases). Germline V lookup: CDR1 LGHNA, CDR2 YSLEER. Trimming shortened V by 1 base and J by 4 bases, and 12 bases separated the two germline ends. The CDR3 contains 15 residues. CDR3 amino acids: CASSQVAGVADTQYF. The DNA for the CDR3 is TGCGCCAGCAGCCAAGTCGCCGGGGTAGCAGATACGCAGTATTTT.

The rearrangement links TRBV30 to TRBJ1-2, with 8 bases matching TRBD1. The CDR3 has 14 residues. Germline V gene data show CDR1 as GTSNPN and CDR2 as SVGIG (reference sequence). Trimming cost V 3 bases and J 4 bases; bases outside gene matches: 7. The CDR3 region is CAWRSQGALYGYTF. The CDR3 bases are TGTGCCTGGAGGAGCCAGGGGGCCCTCTATGGCTACACCTTC.

The chain uses TRBV4-2 and TRBJ2-3, with 8 bases that match TRBD2. Germline V gives CDR1 LGHNA, CDR2 YNFKEQ. Losses at the gene ends were 4 bases for V and 6 bases for J; bases not matched to a gene: 18. This CDR3 has 18 residues. This CDR3 reads CASSRSLQGAGEVDTQYF. CDR3 in DNA: TGTGCCAGCAGCCGCTCGCTCCAGGGAGCGGGAGAGGTGGATACGCAGTATTTT.

The DNA of the CDR3 is TGTGCCAGCAGTGAATTGGCTATGGGCACAGATACGCAGTATTTT. It codes for CASSELAMGTDTQYF. J is TRBJ2-3 and V is TRBV2; D ambiguous. The germline gives CDR1 SNHLY, CDR2 FYNNEI. The CDR3 consists of 15 residues. The germline V and J ends were trimmed by 2 bases and 1 base, with 10 bases remaining between them.

V and J are TRBV11-2 and TRBJ1-2; D remains unclear. There are 13 residues in the CDR3. The V end was cut by 2 bases, the J end by 4 bases, with 8 bases between. Germline CDR1 reads SGHAT; CDR2 reads FQNNGV. The CDR3 DNA reads TGTGCCAGCAGCTTACCATACAGCTATGGCTACACCTTC. It is translated as CASSLPYSYGYTF.

As concerns this clone: Other DNA sequences from this sample encode an identical CDR3 as well. The chain recombines TRBV6-6 with TRBJ2-7; no clear D gene. The CDR3 length is 12 residues. The V end was cut by 3 bases, the J end by 2 bases, with 5 bases between. Germline V CDR1 and CDR2: MNHNY, SVGAGI (reference sequence). DNA for the CDR3: TGTGCCAGCAGTTATAGTACCTACGAGCAGTACTTC. It codes for CASSYSTYEQYF.

The V gene is TRBV4-2, the J gene TRBJ2-1; D might be TRBD1 or TRBD2, each matching 5 bases. Germline CDR1 reads LGHNA; CDR2 reads YNFKEQ. Trimming removed 5 bases from V and 9 bases from J, with 23 bases in between. CDR3 length: 16 amino acids. CDR3 sequence: CASSTPGTPALGEQFF. The CDR3 DNA reads as TGTGCCAGCAGCACCCCCGGGACCCCGGCGCTGGGTGAGCAGTTCTTC.

This clone has only a few counts. This chain uses TRBV2 with TRBJ2-1; TRBD2 is a possible D gene (6 bases). Germline CDR1 is SNHLY and CDR2 is FYNNEI. Trimming removed 7 bases from V and 4 bases from J, with 14 bases in between. The CDR3 runs to 14 residues. The CDR3 sequence: CASNLDYNYNEQFF. CDR3 sequence (DNA): TGTGCCAGCAATCTGGACTACAATTACAATGAGCAGTTCTTC.

The chain couples TRBV6-5 to TRBJ2-7; possibly TRBD1 for D (5 bases). Trimming pared 6 bases from V and 6 bases from J, leaving 18 bases between. The CDR3 is made up of 14 amino acids. Germline-derived CDR1 and CDR2 are MNHEY and SVGAGI. The CDR3 loop reads CASSQDKGRLEQYF. CDR3 coding DNA: TGTGCCAGCAGCCAGGACAAGGGAAGGCTCGAGCAGTACTTC.